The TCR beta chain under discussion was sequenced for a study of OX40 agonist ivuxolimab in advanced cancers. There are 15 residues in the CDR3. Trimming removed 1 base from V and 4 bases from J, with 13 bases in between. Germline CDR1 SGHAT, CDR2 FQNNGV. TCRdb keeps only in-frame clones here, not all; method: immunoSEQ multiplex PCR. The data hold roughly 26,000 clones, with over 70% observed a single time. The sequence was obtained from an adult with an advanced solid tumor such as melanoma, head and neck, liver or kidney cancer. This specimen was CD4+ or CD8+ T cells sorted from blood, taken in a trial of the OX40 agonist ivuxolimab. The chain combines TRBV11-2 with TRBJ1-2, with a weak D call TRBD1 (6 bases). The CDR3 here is CASSLGSGGGYGYTF. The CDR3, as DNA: TGTGCCAGCAGCTTAGGATCGGGAGGGGGCTATGGCTACACCTTC. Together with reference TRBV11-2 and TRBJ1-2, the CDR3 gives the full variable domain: EAGVAQSPRYKIIEKRQSVAFWCNPISGHATLYWYQQILGQGPKLLIQFQNNGVVDDSQLPKDRFSAERLKGVDSTLKIQPAKLEDSAVYLCASSLGSGGGYGYTFGSGTRLTVV.